A single sample is the source of the 2 T cell receptor beta chains below, sequenced in a study of T-cell memory formation after mild COVID-19. One entry per CDR3 protein, called by TCRdb with MiXCR from the 5' RACE reads. The sample holds under 650,000 distinct CDR3 sequences; approximately 19% are singletons and the top ten take approximately 12%. The sequenced sample was PBMCs or a T cell subset sorted from them (not recorded which). All receptors derive from an adult woman who had mild COVID-19 (a few samples of this study predate the infection). Cell type and time point are not known.

The chain employs TRBV20-1 and TRBJ2-4, with unresolved D. This CDR3 contains 16 residues. V gave up 6 bases and J gave up 6 bases, with 24 bases separating them. The germline V gene has CDR1 DFQATT and CDR2 SNEGSKA (reference sequence). CDR3 sequence: CSATSPSVPSSNIQYF. For the CDR3, the DNA is TGCAGTGCAACCAGCCCTTCCGTCCCCTCTTCAAACATTCAGTACTTC.

The V call is TRBV7-9, the J call TRBJ2-2, with TRBD2 matching over 7 bases. Germline V CDR1 and CDR2: SEHNR, FQNEAQ (reference sequence). This CDR3 contains 16 residues. V lost 3 bases to trimming and J lost 1 base; unmatched junction nucleotides: 5. The CDR3 bases are TGTGCCAGCAGCTTTCCCAGCGGGATGAACACCGGGGAGCTGTTTTTT. This sequence encodes CASSFPSGMNTGELFF.